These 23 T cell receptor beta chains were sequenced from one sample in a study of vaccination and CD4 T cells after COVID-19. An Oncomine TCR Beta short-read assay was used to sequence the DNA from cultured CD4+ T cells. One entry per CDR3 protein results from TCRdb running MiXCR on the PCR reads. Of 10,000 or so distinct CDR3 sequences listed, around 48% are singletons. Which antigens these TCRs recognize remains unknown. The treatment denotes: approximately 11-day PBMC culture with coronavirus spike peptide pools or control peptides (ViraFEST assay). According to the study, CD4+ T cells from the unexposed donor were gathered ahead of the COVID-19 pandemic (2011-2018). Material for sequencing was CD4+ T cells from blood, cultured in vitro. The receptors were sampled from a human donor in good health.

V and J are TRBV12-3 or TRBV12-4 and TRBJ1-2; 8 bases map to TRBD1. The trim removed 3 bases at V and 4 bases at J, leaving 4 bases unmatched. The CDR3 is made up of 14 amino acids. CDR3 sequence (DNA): TGTGCCAGCAGTTTGAGGACAGGGATCTATGGCTACACCTTC. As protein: CASSLRTGIYGYTF.

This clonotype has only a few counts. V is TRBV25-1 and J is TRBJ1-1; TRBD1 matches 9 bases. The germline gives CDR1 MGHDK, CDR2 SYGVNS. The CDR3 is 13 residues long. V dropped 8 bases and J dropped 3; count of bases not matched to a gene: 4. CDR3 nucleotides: TGTGCCAGCTTTACAGGGGGCCACACTGAAGCTTTCTTT. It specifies CASFTGGHTEAFF.

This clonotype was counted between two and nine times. The CDR3 reads CSALGPSGNTIYF. The CDR3, as DNA: TGCAGTGCCCTCGGGCCCTCTGGAAACACCATATATTTT. The gene calls are TRBV20-1 and TRBJ1-3, with D uncertain. The CDR3 has 13 amino acids. Germline-derived CDR1 and CDR2 are DFQATT and SNEGSKA (reference sequence). The V and J ends lost 6 bases and 0 bases respectively, with 9 bases between them.

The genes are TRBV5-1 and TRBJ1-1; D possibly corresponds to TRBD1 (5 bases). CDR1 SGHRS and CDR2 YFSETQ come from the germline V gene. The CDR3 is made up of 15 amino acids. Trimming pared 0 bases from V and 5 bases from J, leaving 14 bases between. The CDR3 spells CASSLVAGGVTEAFF. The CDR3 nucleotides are TGCGCCAGCAGCTTGGTCGCAGGAGGGGTTACTGAAGCTTTCTTT.

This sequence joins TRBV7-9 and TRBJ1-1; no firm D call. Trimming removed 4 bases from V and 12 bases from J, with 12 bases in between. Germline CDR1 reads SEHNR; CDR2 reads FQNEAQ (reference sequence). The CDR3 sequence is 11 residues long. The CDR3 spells CASSSRRNTFF. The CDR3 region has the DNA TGTGCCAGCAGCTCTCGCCGGAATACTTTCTTT.

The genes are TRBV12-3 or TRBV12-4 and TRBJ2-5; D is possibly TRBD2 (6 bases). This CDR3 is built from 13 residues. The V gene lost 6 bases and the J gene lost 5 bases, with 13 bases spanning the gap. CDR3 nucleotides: TGTGCCAGCAGCCCCGGAGGGTCGGAGACCCAGTACTTC. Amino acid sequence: CASSPGGSETQYF.

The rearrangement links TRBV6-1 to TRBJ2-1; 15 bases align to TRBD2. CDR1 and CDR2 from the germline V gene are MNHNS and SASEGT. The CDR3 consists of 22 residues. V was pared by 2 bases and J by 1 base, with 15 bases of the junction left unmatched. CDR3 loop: CASSERGFWTSGGAKSYNEQFF. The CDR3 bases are TGTGCCAGCAGTGAAAGGGGGTTCTGGACTAGCGGGGGGGCCAAGTCCTACAATGAGCAGTTCTTC.

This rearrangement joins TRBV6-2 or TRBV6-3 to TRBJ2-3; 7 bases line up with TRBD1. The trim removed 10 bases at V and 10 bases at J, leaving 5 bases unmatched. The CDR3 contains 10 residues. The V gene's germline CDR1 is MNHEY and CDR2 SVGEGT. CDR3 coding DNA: TGTGCCACCGGGACAGCAGCGCAGTATTTT. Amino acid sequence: CATGTAAQYF.

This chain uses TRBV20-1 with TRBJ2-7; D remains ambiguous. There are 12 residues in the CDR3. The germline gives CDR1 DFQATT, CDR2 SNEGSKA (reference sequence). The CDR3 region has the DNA TGCAGCAACAAGATCCTAGCCTACGAGCAGTACTTC. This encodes CSNKILAYEQYF.

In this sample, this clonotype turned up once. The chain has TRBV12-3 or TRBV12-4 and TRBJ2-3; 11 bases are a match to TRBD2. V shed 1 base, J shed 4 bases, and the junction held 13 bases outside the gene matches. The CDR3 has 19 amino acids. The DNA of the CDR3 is TGTGCCAGCAGTTTAGGAGCAGGGCAGTTAGCGGGAGGGCCAGATACGCAGTATTTT. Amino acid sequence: CASSLGAGQLAGGPDTQYF.

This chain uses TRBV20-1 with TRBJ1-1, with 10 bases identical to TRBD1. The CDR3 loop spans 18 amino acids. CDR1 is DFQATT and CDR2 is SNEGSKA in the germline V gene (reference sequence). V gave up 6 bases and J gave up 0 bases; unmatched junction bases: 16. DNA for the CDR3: TGCAGTGCCGCCCCGAACGTAGACAGGGGGCCCATGAACACTGAAGCTTTCTTT. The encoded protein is CSAAPNVDRGPMNTEAFF.

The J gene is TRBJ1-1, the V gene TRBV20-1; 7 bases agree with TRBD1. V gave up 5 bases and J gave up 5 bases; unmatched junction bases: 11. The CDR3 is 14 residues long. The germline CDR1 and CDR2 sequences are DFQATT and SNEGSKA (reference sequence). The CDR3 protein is CSAPRTGSSTEAFF. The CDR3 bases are TGCAGTGCTCCGAGGACAGGATCTTCTACTGAAGCTTTCTTT.

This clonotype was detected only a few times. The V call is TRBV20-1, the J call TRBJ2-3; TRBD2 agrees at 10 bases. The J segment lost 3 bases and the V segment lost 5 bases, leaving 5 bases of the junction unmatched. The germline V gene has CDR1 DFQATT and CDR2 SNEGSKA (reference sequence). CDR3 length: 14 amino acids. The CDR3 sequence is CSAPSGRGTDTQYF. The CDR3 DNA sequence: TGCAGTGCTCCTAGCGGGAGAGGAACAGATACGCAGTATTTT.

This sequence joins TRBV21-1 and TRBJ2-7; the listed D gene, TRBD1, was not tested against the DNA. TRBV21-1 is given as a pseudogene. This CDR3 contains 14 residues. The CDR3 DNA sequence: TGTGCCAGCAACCAACAGGATTCGGGTTACGAGCAGTACTTC. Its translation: CASNQQDSGYEQYF.

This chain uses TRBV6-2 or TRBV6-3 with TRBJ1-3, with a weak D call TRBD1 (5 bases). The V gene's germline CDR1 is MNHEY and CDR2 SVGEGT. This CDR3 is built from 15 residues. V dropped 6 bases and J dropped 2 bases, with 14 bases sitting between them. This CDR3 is CASSLTRGTGNTIYF. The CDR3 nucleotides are TGTGCCAGCAGCTTAACAAGGGGAACTGGAAACACCATATATTTT.

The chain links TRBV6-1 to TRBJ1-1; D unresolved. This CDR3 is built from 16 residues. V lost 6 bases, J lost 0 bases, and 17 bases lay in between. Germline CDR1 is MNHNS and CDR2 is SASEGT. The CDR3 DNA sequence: TGTGCCAGCAGCGCCCGAGCCGGCAGTATGAACACTGAAGCTTTCTTT. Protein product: CASSARAGSMNTEAFF.

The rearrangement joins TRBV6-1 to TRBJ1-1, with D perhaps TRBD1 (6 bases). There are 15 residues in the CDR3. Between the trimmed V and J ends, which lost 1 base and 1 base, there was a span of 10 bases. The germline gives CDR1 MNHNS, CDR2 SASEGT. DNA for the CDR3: TGTGCCAGCAGTGAAGACAGGGCGCCGAACACTGAAGCTTTCTTT. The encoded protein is CASSEDRAPNTEAFF.

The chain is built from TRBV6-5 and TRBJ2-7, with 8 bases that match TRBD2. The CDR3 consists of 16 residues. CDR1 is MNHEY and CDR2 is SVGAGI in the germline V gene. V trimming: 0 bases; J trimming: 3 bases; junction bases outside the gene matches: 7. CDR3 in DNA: TGTGCCAGCAGTTACTCCAGACTAGCGCCTATCTACGAGCAGTACTTC. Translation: CASSYSRLAPIYEQYF.

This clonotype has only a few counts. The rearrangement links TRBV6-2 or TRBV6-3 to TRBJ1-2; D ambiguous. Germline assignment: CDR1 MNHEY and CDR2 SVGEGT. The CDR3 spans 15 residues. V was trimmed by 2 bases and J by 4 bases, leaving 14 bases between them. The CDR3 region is CASSYLRGGGYGYTF. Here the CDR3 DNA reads TGTGCCAGCAGTTACCTCCGGGGAGGAGGCTATGGCTACACCTTC.

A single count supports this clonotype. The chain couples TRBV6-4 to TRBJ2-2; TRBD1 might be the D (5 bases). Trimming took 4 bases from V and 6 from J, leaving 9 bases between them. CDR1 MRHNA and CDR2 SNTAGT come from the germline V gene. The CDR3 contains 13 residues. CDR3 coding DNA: TGTGCCAGCAGTGCCGCAGGGTCCGGGGAGCTGTTTTTT. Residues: CASSAAGSGELFF.

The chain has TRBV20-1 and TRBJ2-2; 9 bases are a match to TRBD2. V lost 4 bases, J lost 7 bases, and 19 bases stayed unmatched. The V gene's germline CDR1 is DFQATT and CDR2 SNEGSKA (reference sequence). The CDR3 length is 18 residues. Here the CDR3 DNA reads TGCAGTGCTAAGGGGAGAGGCGAATCGGGGACTAGCAACGGGGAGCTGTTTTTT. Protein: CSAKGRGESGTSNGELFF.

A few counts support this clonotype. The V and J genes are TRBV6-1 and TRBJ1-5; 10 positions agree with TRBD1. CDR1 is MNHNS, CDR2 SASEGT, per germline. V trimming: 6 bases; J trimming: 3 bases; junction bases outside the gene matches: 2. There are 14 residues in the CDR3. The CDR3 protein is CASRGTGDNQPQHF. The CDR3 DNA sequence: TGTGCCAGCAGGGGGACAGGGGACAATCAGCCCCAGCATTTT.

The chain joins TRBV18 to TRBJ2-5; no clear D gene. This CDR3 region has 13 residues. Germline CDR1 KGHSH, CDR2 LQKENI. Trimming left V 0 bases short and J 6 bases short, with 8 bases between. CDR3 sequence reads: CASSPPSVKTQYF. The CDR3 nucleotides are TGTGCCAGCTCACCACCGAGTGTAAAGACCCAGTACTTC.